The 14 T cell receptor beta chains below all came from one sample that was sequenced in a study of shared clonotypes between healthy human individuals. The assay was immunoSEQ multiplex PCR, and TCRdb's table has in-frame clones only and misses some. The sample lists roughly 2.5 million clones; roughly 92% were seen once. The source material was naive CD4+ T cells sorted from blood. Subset denoted: CD45RA+ positively selected. Every receptor here comes from a man younger than 35 in good health.

This chain joins TRBV9 and TRBJ1-2; no definite D call. Germline values: CDR1 SGDLS, CDR2 YYNGEE. The CDR3 has 13 residues. V dropped 3 bases and J dropped 5 bases, with 11 bases sitting between them. The chain's CDR3 is CASSGGGAYGYTF. The CDR3 DNA reads TGTGCCAGCAGCGGCGGAGGTGCTTATGGCTACACCTTC.

The gene calls are TRBV15 and TRBJ2-2; perhaps D is TRBD1 or TRBD2 (5 bases each). The germline V gene has CDR1 LNHNV and CDR2 YYDKDF (reference sequence). The CDR3 loop spans 16 amino acids. The V end was cut by 5 bases, the J end by 5 bases, with 18 bases between. CDR3 in DNA: TGTGCCACCAGCCGAACCTGGACACTAGGGACCGGGGAGCTGTTTTTT. Protein sequence: CATSRTWTLGTGELFF.

The V and J genes are TRBV5-1 and TRBJ2-1; 8 positions match TRBD2. Losses at the gene ends were 3 bases for V and 2 bases for J; bases not matched to a gene: 7. CDR3 length equals 16 residues. Germline CDR1 is SGHRS and CDR2 is YFSETQ. This CDR3 is CASSSTLAGTYNEQFF. CDR3 in DNA: TGCGCCAGCAGCTCGACCTTAGCGGGGACCTACAATGAGCAGTTCTTC. Variable domain in full (rest from reference TRBV5-1 and TRBJ2-1): KAGVTQTPRYLIKTRGQQVTLSCSPISGHRSVSWYQQTPGQGLQFLFEYFSETQRNKGNFPGRFSGRQFSNSRSEMNVSTLELGDSALYLCASSSTLAGTYNEQFFGPGTRLTVL.

This chain uses TRBV6-6 with TRBJ2-7; 7 bases are shared with TRBD2. The CDR3 spans 14 residues. Germline CDR1 and CDR2: MNHNY and SVGAGI (reference sequence). V gave up 10 bases and J gave up 5 bases; unmatched junction bases: 14. CDR3 region: CATTKVGGSHEQYF. CDR3 in DNA: TGTGCCACCACGAAGGTGGGCGGGAGCCACGAGCAGTACTTC.

The chain is built from TRBV11-2 and TRBJ2-2, with 11 nucleotides matching TRBD2. This CDR3 has 15 amino acids. Germline trimming cut 5 bases from V and 7 bases from J; bases unmatched to any gene: 6. Germline V gene lookup returns CDR1 SGHAT and CDR2 FQNNGV. As DNA, the CDR3 is TGTGCCAGCAGCAGACTAGCGGGAATTGGCGGGGAGCTGTTTTTT. It specifies CASSRLAGIGGELFF.

The chain couples TRBV10-2 to TRBJ1-2; possible D gene TRBD1, 5 bases. CDR3 length: 15 amino acids. Between the trimmed V and J ends, which lost 5 bases and 0 bases, there was a span of 13 bases. CDR1 and CDR2 from the germline V gene are WSHSY and SAAADI. The CDR3 DNA follows: TGCGCCAGCAGTCGACAGCTTATCTCTAACTATGGCTACACCTTC. It yields the protein CASSRQLISNYGYTF.

The rearrangement uses TRBV14 and TRBJ1-3; D gene uncertain. The CDR3 has 18 amino acids. Germline V CDR1 and CDR2: SGHDN, FVKESK. Between the trimmed V and J ends, which lost 2 bases and 0 bases, there was a span of 17 bases. The CDR3 nucleotides are TGTGCCAGCAGCCAACTTGGCCTGGGTCGGCGCTCTGGAAACACCATATATTTT. Amino acids: CASSQLGLGRRSGNTIYF.

This clone was seen just once. The rearrangement uses TRBV5-4 and TRBJ2-7; D tentatively reads TRBD1 or TRBD2 (6 bases each). Germline V gene sequence: CDR1 SGHNT, CDR2 YYREEE (reference sequence). There are 13 residues in the CDR3. With 4 bases removed from V and 3 bases from J, the gap between germline ends came to 11 bases. The CDR3 reads CASSDRGVYEQYF. CDR3 nucleotide sequence: TGTGCCAGCAGCGATAGGGGGGTCTACGAGCAGTACTTC. The full variable domain, its missing parts supplied by reference TRBV5-4 and TRBJ2-7, is ETGVTQSPTHLIKTRGQQVTLRCSSQSGHNTVSWYQQALGQGPQFIFQYYREEENGRGNFPPRFSGLQFPNYSSELNVNALELDDSALYLCASSDRGVYEQYFGPGTRLTVT.

V is TRBV4-3 and J is TRBJ2-1; 8 positions agree with TRBD2. V shed 2 bases, J shed 0 bases, and the junction held 3 bases outside the gene matches. Germline V lookup: CDR1 LGHNA, CDR2 YSLEER. The CDR3 has 16 amino acids. This chain's CDR3 is CASSQTSGDSYNEQFF. CDR3 DNA: TGCGCCAGCAGCCAAACTAGCGGTGACTCCTACAATGAGCAGTTCTTC.

V and J are TRBV7-9 and TRBJ2-7; D call uncertain. The CDR3 covers 14 residues. Germline CDR1 SEHNR, CDR2 FQNEAQ (reference sequence). V shed 4 bases and J shed 4 bases, with 14 bases lying between them. CDR3 nucleotides: TGTGCCAGCAGCTACCCTAACTCTGGTTACGAGCAGTACTTC. Protein product: CASSYPNSGYEQYF.

The CDR3 here is CASSLEGAHGYTF. The DNA of the CDR3 is TGTGCCAGCAGCTTGGAGGGGGCGCATGGCTACACCTTC. J is TRBJ1-2 and V is TRBV5-8, with 7 bases matching TRBD1. The CDR3 runs to 13 residues. The junction had 2 bases not matched to a gene; V was cut back by 0 bases and J by 6 bases. The germline V gene encodes CDR1 SGHTS and CDR2 YDEGEE.

This rearrangement joins TRBV2 to TRBJ1-1; D is possibly TRBD1 (6 bases). Germline V lookup: CDR1 SNHLY, CDR2 FYNNEI. V gave up 4 bases and J gave up 4 bases, with 13 bases separating them. CDR3 length: 14 amino acids. CDR3 region: CASSAAGDITEAFF. DNA for the CDR3: TGTGCCAGCAGTGCTGCAGGGGACATCACTGAAGCTTTCTTT.

Comments on this clone: Distinct nucleotide sequences in the sample also encode this CDR3. This chain links TRBV18 with TRBJ2-2; D tentatively reads TRBD1 or TRBD2 (5 bases each). This CDR3 has 15 residues. Per the germline V gene, CDR1 is KGHSH and CDR2 is LQKENI. Deletions cut 0 bases from V and 6 bases from J, with 11 bases between. The CDR3 sequence: CASSPPGQGAGELFF. CDR3 in DNA: TGTGCCAGCTCACCACCAGGCCAGGGAGCCGGGGAGCTGTTTTTT.

This clone came up once. The chain combines TRBV6-5 with TRBJ1-6, with D possibly TRBD1 on 6 matching bases. CDR3 length: 14 amino acids. From germline, CDR1 is MNHEY and CDR2 SVGAGI. Trimming left V 2 bases short and J 9 bases short, with 11 bases between. The DNA for the CDR3 is TGTGCCAGCAGTTACGACCGGGGGCTTTCACCCCTCCACTTT. Translated: CASSYDRGLSPLHF.